This record concerns one T cell receptor beta chain sequence. The specificity of this receptor is unknown. Base qualities are not recorded, but no much larger clone differs from it by a single base. This sample stems from a study of cytomegalovirus exposure and HLA in healthy donors (dated by TCRdb to between 2016 and 2019). Study-wide context: An earlier analysis of some 620 of the donors reported 250 to 300 Gb of sequence data and 117 million unique TCR beta sequences obtained from 150 million to 200 million T cells. An early release that covered fewer than 800 HLA-typed donors contained about 290 gigabases of sequencing data and tens of millions of unique TCR sequences. Among the approximately 400 genotyped donors, more than 70% belonged to the genetic ancestry cluster associated with self-reported Caucasian donors. The study aimed to test whether cataloging public T cell receptors could reveal signatures of past pathogen exposure. The study profiled the T cell repertoires of 500 to 800 subjects by immunosequencing and related them to cytomegalovirus serostatus. A separate validation cohort of roughly 120 different subjects was used in addition to the 666-subject first cohort. To predict cytomegalovirus infection status, the study combined high-throughput TCR immunosequencing, statistical association of individual TCRs with disease status, and machine learning. A later analysis re-examined previously published TCR beta repertoires from hundreds of donors and added high-resolution HLA genotyping to investigate patterns of TCR occurrence. The later analysis used no new phenotypic data to find candidate immune exposures, relying instead on TCR beta sequences and their occurrence across donors. To decide whether each TCR beta V gene segment behaved as functional or pseudogenic, an earlier analysis of approximately 590 of the donors relied on high-throughput TCR beta sequencing. Donor age, sex, ethnicity and CMV serostatus were collected together with the repertoire data. Genome-wide SNP genotypes for about 65% of the roughly 670 donors were used in a later genetic analysis, which treated that subset as a discovery cohort. Every discovery cohort repertoire had been produced on one sequencing platform. HLA typing covered class I and class II loci at four-digit resolution. The number of typed donors differed by locus: about 620-640 for A, B, C, DRB1 and DQB1; roughly 510 for DQA1; about 600 for DPA1; and about 470 for DPB1. Roughly five DR-DQ haplotypes were treated as single units for association and clustering because of strong linkage in the cohort. Among 398 genotyped donors of the cohort, an average of approximately 240,000 unique TCR beta nucleotide sequences were sequenced per donor, roughly a sixth of them non-productive.

In total, 500 to 700 healthy bone marrow donors made up the cohort. Cohort members were all nominally healthy when sampled, although unrecorded immune exposures were likely present. The donor tested CMV seronegative and was one of the 352 seronegative cohort members. Every donor gave a peripheral blood sample, and the peripheral blood mononuclear cells from that sample were used for TCR beta sequencing. Genomic DNA was extracted from the blood cell samples with the Qiagen DNeasy Blood Extraction Kit. CDR1 SGHDT and CDR2 YYEEEE are derived from the germline V gene. From the cysteine up to the phenylalanine, the CDR3 has a length of 13 residues. Kept here is only the CDR3 DNA, which spans 39 bases and is read in frame from base 1. Trimming removed 5 bases from V and 3 bases from J, leaving 10 bases between the germline ends. Summary of the overall study and its limitations: The sequencing pipeline was judged likely to have produced a cluster of highly shared sequence variants as a technical artifact. The study gave a list of 150 to 200 TCR beta chains associated with cytomegalovirus. A further reported finding was that TCR beta sequences accurately predicted the HLA-A and HLA-B alleles for most subjects in the first cohort. Sequencing depth was assumed to be roughly uniform across donors in the presence/absence analyses, though that assumption may not hold. A later genetic analysis associated a missense DCLRE1C variant with V-gene and J-gene trimming of TCR beta chains, and an independent cohort replicated the association. Because counts were too low, about 18 rarely observed V segments, including chromosome 9 orphons, were excluded from the earlier analysis of some 590 of the donors. In a later analysis, HLA-associated TCR beta chains showed more clonal expansion and lower generation probabilities than non-associated chains that were equally common. According to a later analysis, most CMV-associated TCR beta chains appeared to be HLA-restricted, and the HLA associations seemed to be driven largely by CMV exposure. An earlier analysis of approximately 590 of the donors showed that most TCR beta V segments appeared in productive rearrangements either about 90% or about 30% of the time, which broadly matched IMGT annotations. According to the authors, the approach could potentially be generalized to other disease states and immunological phenotypes. Only TCR beta chains were sequenced in this cohort, and the absence of alpha or paired-chain data limited detectable features. Correlated functional status among segregating V segments might be attributable to linkage disequilibrium, but an unknown experimental factor could not be ruled out. Some IMGT-functional V segments, including TRBV6-2 and TRBV6-3, could not be distinguished by the 87-base-pair reads and were therefore excluded. The only immune exposure information available for the cohort was CMV serostatus. In vitro tests confirmed that a few of the cytomegalovirus-associated TCR beta chains recognize cytomegalovirus antigens. In a later genetic analysis, fewer N-insertions in productive TCRs were reported among donors in an Asian-associated ancestry cluster than the roughly 670-donor mean. In a later analysis, more than 15,000 TCR beta sequences were associated with specific HLA alleles at a false discovery rate of 0.05. A later analysis found that TCR association rates varied across HLA loci, with DRB1 alleles showing the most associated TCRs and HLA-C alleles the fewest. Because HLA typing was unavailable for some donors at each locus, only the typed subset was used in association tests. The classifier was reported to diagnose cytomegalovirus status with high specificity and sensitivity in both the original cohort and the validation cohort. While some public TCRs were present in many individuals, most TCR sequences turned up only very rarely across donors. When HLA alleles, especially DR and DQ, strongly co-occurred, TCR associations were difficult to assign to individual alleles. In a later analysis, several top co-occurrence clusters were reported to appear linked to parvovirus B19, influenza, CMV and Epstein-Barr virus.

The method behind the library was the immunoSEQ multiplex PCR assay. For the multiplex PCR, a mixture combining 60 forward primers for TCR Vbeta segments and 13 reverse primers for TCR Jbeta segments was used. The CDR3 region of rearranged TCR beta genes was amplified from genomic DNA with a multiplex PCR assay. Amplified TCR beta libraries were sequenced as 87-base-pair reads on the Illumina HiSeq System. The study's own analysis went as follows. A later analysis tallied about 77 million unique TCR beta chains across the 666 repertoires, and approximately 11 million of those chains were shared by two or more donors. Raw reads were error-corrected and collapsed into unique sequences with a nearest-neighbor algorithm that merged closely related sequences to remove PCR and sequencing errors. V, D and J gene segments were assigned by aligning CDR3 sequences to IMGT reference sequences. For a sequence to be retained, a match of at least six nucleotides to both a V gene segment and a J gene segment was required. A rearrangement counted as productive if the CDR3 had no stop codons and remained in frame with V and J, and every other rearrangement counted as non-productive. CDR3 was defined according to IMGT convention as the region running from the second conserved V-encoded cysteine to the conserved J-encoded phenylalanine. In an earlier analysis of 500 to 650 of the donors, sequences lacking an unambiguous match to a single V gene segment were excluded. An earlier analysis of about 590 of the donors classified V segments as functional when productive rearrangements were above 56.7% and as segregating when the standard deviation between donors was above 5%. A statistical classification framework was developed to diagnose cytomegalovirus status using the catalog of TCR beta chain sequences. V and J gene assignment, in a later analysis, came from comparing TCR nucleotide sequences with IMGT/GENE-DB human TR gene sequences. Using the TCRdist pipeline, a later analysis assigned CDR3 sequences along with most-parsimonious VDJ recombination scenarios. In a later analysis, each TCR beta chain was defined by its CDR3 amino acid sequence together with its V-gene family, and reads lacking a unique V-gene family were excluded. As a way to deal with suspected cross-contamination and a sequencing artifact, a later analysis dropped hundreds of nucleotide sequences that were highly shared and had low generation probability. A later analysis calculated a clonal expansion index for each public chain from normalized within-repertoire ranks of inferred template counts. In a later analysis, generation probabilities were computed using a VDJ recombination model fitted to out-of-frame rearrangements, and the results were checked against IGoR. Hypergeometric tests were used in a later analysis to score TCR-TCR, TCR-HLA and TCR-CMV co-occurrence, with a repertoire-size bias correction applied to the TCR pairs. To estimate false discovery rates, a later analysis permuted the HLA or CMV assignments 20 times. In a later analysis, co-occurring TCRs were grouped using DBSCAN, with TCRdist sequence similarity added in when clustering inside HLA-allele-positive subsets. Co-occurrence clustering excluded repertoires with fewer than 30,000 or more than 120,000 public chains, plus five with anomalous nucleotide sharing. TCRdb obtained this table from immuneACCESS and retained in-frame rearrangements with V and J assigned. These tables miss some clones; where compared with another copy, unresolved V genes account for less than half of the shortfall, and the remainder is unexplained. V and J calls and clone size are copied from that table; D and trimming were computed from the DNA. The sample contains about 190,000 clones, about 87% of them found a single time. The ten biggest clones cover 1.3% of the sample.

The chain links TRBV5-6 with TRBJ2-3; 5 matching bases give a weak D call of TRBD2. The receptor comes from a man aged 25 to 45 in good health and CMV-seronegative. Sequenced: PBMCs. In nucleotide form, the sequence is TGTGCCAGCAGACTAGTTAGTACAGATACGCAGTATTTT. This yields the protein CASRLVSTDTQYF.